This TCR beta chain stems from a study of T cell responses to AZD1222 COVID-19 vaccine. Study-wide findings and caveats: Without day 14 samples, only post-peak T cell repertoires were studied. Donor demographics were predominantly white British with a female majority; clonal diversity may be underestimated. The span of vaccine-associated CD4 TCRs extended across spike, with dominance at 160-218 and 743-854.

Assay used: immunoSEQ multiplex PCR; TCRdb lists only in-frame clones, some missing. The sample records some 250,000 clones, approximately 94% being singletons. Pooled samples include second doses given at about 4 or 12 weeks. On this clone: Its antigen remains unidentified.

Trimming removed 6 bases from V and 4 bases from J, with 9 bases in between. Germline lookup yields CDR1 LNHDA and CDR2 SQIVND (reference sequence). This CDR3 spans 12 amino acids. The receptor's source is an adult who received the AZD1222 COVID-19 vaccine. The rearrangement uses TRBV19 and TRBJ1-1, with TRBD1 as a possible D gene (5 bases). The source was peripheral blood, collected 28 days after the second AZD1222 dose. The CDR3 bases are TGTGCCAGTAGACCGCAGGGCACTGAAGCTTTCTTT. Its protein product is CASRPQGTEAFF.